This T cell receptor beta chain comes out of a study of blood T cell repertoires in COVID-19. Per germline, CDR1 SGHAT and CDR2 FQNNGV. Germline trimming cut 4 bases from V and 2 bases from J; bases unmatched to any gene: 2. The CDR3 spans 15 residues. Method: immunoSEQ multiplex PCR; TCRdb's copy keeps in-frame clones and lacks some. The data show some 300,000 clones, approximately 86% seen once. The clonotype was recovered from a man between 70 and 80 years old with acute or convalescent COVID-19. The chain has TRBV11-2 and TRBJ2-1; 10 bases line up with TRBD2. Sequencing used peripheral blood. DNA of the CDR3: TGTGCCAGCAGCTCGGGACTAGCGACCTACAATGAGCAGTTCTTC. This codes for CASSSGLATYNEQFF.